This T cell receptor (beta chain) was recovered during a study of blood T cells in healthy people across ages. This clonotype was seen only a few times. What it recognizes is unknown. Notes on the study in general: PBMCs went unsorted, and a conclusive naive versus antigen-experienced comparison was therefore prevented.

The CDR3 has 14 amino acids. CDR1 MNHEY and CDR2 SVGAGI come from the germline V gene. V shed 7 bases and J 2 bases; nucleotides not matched to a gene: 6. For the second PCR, which ran for about 7 to 12 cycles, a sample-barcoded 5' primer and a J-beta primer mix were used. TCRdb ran MiXCR on the 5' RACE reads and lists one entry per CDR3 protein. The sample has some 760,000 distinct CDR3 sequences; more than 20% are singletons. The data were also submitted as part of a second study, on T cells of mothers and their children. According to that study: A few healthy Caucasian mothers, along with their six children, served as the donors. Slightly higher overlap, not significant, was seen in related mother-child pairs than in unrelated pairs.

The genes are TRBV6-5 and TRBJ2-3; TRBD1 aligns across 7 bases. Sequencing input: blood. The source of this sequence is a boy between 10 and 17 years old in good health. The CDR3 spells CASTPGTVTDTQYF. CDR3 sequence (DNA): TGTGCCAGCACGCCCGGGACAGTCACAGATACGCAGTATTTT.